Shown below are 32 T cell receptor beta chains from a single sample sequenced in a study of breast tumors, draining lymph nodes, adjacent tissues. Each CDR3 protein gets one entry after TCRdb re-called the multiplex PCR reads with MiXCR. The table has about 130,000 distinct CDR3 sequences, about 20% seen once. Samples came from axillary lymph nodes draining the breast cancer. Sequencing was performed on axillary lymph node tissue. All receptors derive from a female donor with breast cancer. Some clones in this sample may be carry-over from other donors' samples.

Worth noting for this clonotype: A much larger clone lies a single base off, so this may be a read error. The chain is built from TRBV30 and TRBJ2-3, with D perhaps given as TRBD1 or TRBD2 (5 bases each). The germline V gene has CDR1 GTSNPN and CDR2 SVGIG (reference sequence). The CDR3 has 12 amino acids. The CDR3 region has the DNA TGTGCCTGGAGTGCGGGGCCAGATACGCGGTATTTT. Translation: CAWSAGPDTRYF.

This clonotype was seen repeatedly, ten times or more. J is TRBJ2-3 and V is TRBV19; 8 nucleotides match TRBD1. V lost 6 bases, J lost 4 bases, and 18 bases stayed unmatched. Per germline, CDR1 LNHDA and CDR2 SQIVND (reference sequence). This CDR3 is built from 18 residues. In DNA form, the CDR3 reads TGTGCCAGTAGCCTCCGGCCCCTACAGGGGGATCTTGCAGATACGCAGTATTTT. Residues: CASSLRPLQGDLADTQYF. Together with reference TRBV19 and TRBJ2-3, the CDR3 gives the full variable domain: DGGITQSPKYLFRKEGQNVTLSCEQNLNHDAMYWYRQDPGQGLRLIYYSQIVNDFQKGDIAEGYSVSREKKESFPLTVTSAQKNPTAFYLCASSLRPLQGDLADTQYFGPGTRLTVL.

This clonotype was observed a handful of times. The rearrangement joins TRBV19 to TRBJ1-5; D ambiguous. Germline V gene lookup returns CDR1 LNHDA and CDR2 SQIVND (reference sequence). The germline V and J ends were trimmed by 3 bases and 0 bases, with 9 bases remaining between them. The CDR3 runs to 15 residues. CDR3 nucleotide sequence: TGTGCCAGTAGTATCGTGAGGGCTAGCAATCAGCCCCAGCATTTT. Translating gives CASSIVRASNQPQHF.

In regard to this clonotype: A much larger clone lies one base from this, so it may be a read error. The chain employs TRBV11-3 and TRBJ2-3; D possibly corresponds to TRBD2 (6 bases). V lost 5 bases and J 4 bases, leaving 19 bases between the germline ends. The CDR3 consists of 16 residues. Germline CDR1 and CDR2: SGHNT and YENEEA. The CDR3 here is CASSKGPGRDADTQYF. The CDR3 DNA is TGTGCCAGCAGCAAGGGACCAGGGCGGGATGCAGATACGCAGTATTTT.

There are many counts of this clonotype. The J gene is TRBJ1-2, the V gene TRBV28; tentatively, D is TRBD1 (5 bases). CDR1 MDHEN and CDR2 SYDVKM come from the germline V gene. Trimming stripped 6 bases from V and 3 bases from J, with 8 bases between. CDR3 length: 12 residues. This CDR3 reads CASRTDDYGYTF. The CDR3 nucleotides are TGTGCCAGCAGGACAGACGACTATGGCTACACCTTC.

This clonotype was seen many times. The CDR3 reads CASSSQGQTGEQYF. CDR3 nucleotide sequence: TGTGCCAGCAGCTCCCAGGGACAAACGGGCGAGCAGTACTTC. The rearrangement joins TRBV7-6 to TRBJ2-7, with a possible D match to TRBD1 (6 bases). V was shortened by 4 bases and J by 6 bases, with 16 bases between the two germline ends. The CDR3 is made up of 14 amino acids. CDR1 is SGHVS, CDR2 FNYEAQ, per germline.

In its sample, this clonotype was seen a few times. The chain is built from TRBV6-1 and TRBJ2-3; D remains ambiguous. Germline-derived CDR1 and CDR2 are MNHNS and SASEGT. This CDR3 contains 13 residues. V dropped 2 bases and J dropped 6 bases, with 9 bases sitting between them. The DNA of the CDR3 is TGTGCCAGCAGTGAATCTGTGGCCGATACGCAGTATTTT. Protein product: CASSESVADTQYF.

As regards this clonotype: This may stem from a read error, because a much larger clone lies one nucleotide away. The J gene is TRBJ2-1, the V gene TRBV4-2, with a tentative D call TRBD2 (5 bases). V was shortened by 1 base and J by 10 bases, with 8 bases between the two germline ends. CDR3 length equals 12 residues. Looked up from germline, CDR1 is LGHNA and CDR2 is YNFKEQ. The CDR3 DNA follows: TGTGCCAGCAGCCAAGTACGAGGGGAGCAGTTCTTC. It codes for CASSQVRGEQFF.

By share, this clonotype counts as medium-sized. This chain joins TRBV7-2 and TRBJ2-1, with 10 bases aligning to TRBD1. V gave up 5 bases and J gave up 7 bases; unmatched junction bases: 5. The CDR3 is 14 residues long. CDR1 SGHTA and CDR2 FQGNSA come from the germline V gene. CDR3 bases: TGTGCCAGCAGCCCTTGGACAGGGGGGAATGAGCAGTTCTTC. Translated: CASSPWTGGNEQFF.

This clonotype was observed a few times. The J gene is TRBJ1-3, the V gene TRBV30; D not certain. The CDR3 totals 14 residues. Germline values: CDR1 GTSNPN, CDR2 SVGIG (reference sequence). The germline V and J ends were trimmed by 3 bases and 2 bases, with 11 bases remaining between them. CDR3 residues: CAWRLRGAGNTIYF. CDR3 nucleotide sequence: TGTGCCTGGAGACTACGGGGAGCTGGAAACACCATATATTTT.

This clonotype was observed at least ten times. The rearrangement uses TRBV7-9 and TRBJ2-1; D remains unclear. Trimming pared 8 bases from V and 10 bases from J, leaving 12 bases between. The germline gives CDR1 SEHNR, CDR2 FQNEAQ (reference sequence). The CDR3 runs 11 residues. CDR3: CASEIPGEQFF. CDR3 nucleotide sequence: TGTGCCAGCGAAATCCCCGGGGAGCAGTTCTTC.

This clonotype appeared many times. V and J are TRBV5-8 and TRBJ2-7; TRBD2 is a possible D gene (6 bases). The CDR3 loop spans 14 amino acids. Germline V gives CDR1 SGHTS, CDR2 YDEGEE. The V gene lost 1 base and the J gene lost 1 base, with 9 bases spanning the gap. The CDR3 loop is CASSLSGVSYEQYF. The CDR3 region has the DNA TGTGCCAGCAGCTTGTCGGGAGTGTCCTACGAGCAGTACTTC.

This clonotype was seen repeatedly, ten times or more. The rearrangement uses TRBV3-1 and TRBJ1-2, with a possible D match to TRBD1 (6 bases). CDR1 is LGHDT and CDR2 is YNNKEL in the germline V gene (reference sequence). V was trimmed by 4 bases and J by 2 bases, leaving 8 bases between them. CDR3 length: 13 amino acids. The CDR3 protein is CASSPTGNYGYTF. CDR3 DNA: TGTGCCAGCAGCCCAACAGGGAACTATGGCTACACCTTC.

This clonotype was seen repeatedly, ten times or more. CDR3 nucleotides: TGTGCCAGTAGTAAAACGCAAGAGACCCAGTACTTC. Translating gives CASSKTQETQYF. The J gene is TRBJ2-5, the V gene TRBV19; D is undetermined. V lost 4 bases, J lost 2 bases, and 5 bases lay in between. The CDR3 totals 12 residues. Germline V gene lookup returns CDR1 LNHDA and CDR2 SQIVND (reference sequence).

V gene TRBV3-1 combines with J gene TRBJ2-3; D remains unclear. The CDR3 runs 15 residues. The V end lost 4 bases, the J end lost 2 bases, and 13 bases lay between the germline ends. The germline V gene has CDR1 LGHDT and CDR2 YNNKEL (reference sequence). CDR3 in amino acids: CASSPGPSNTDTQYF. For the CDR3, the DNA is TGTGCCAGCAGCCCGGGCCCCTCGAACACAGATACGCAGTATTTT.

The table lists this clonotype with many counts. This chain links TRBV7-2 with TRBJ2-1, with D unresolved. The CDR3 is 15 residues long. V lost 5 bases and J 4 bases, leaving 15 bases between the germline ends. Germline lookup yields CDR1 SGHTA and CDR2 FQGNSA. The CDR3 nucleotides are TGTGCCAGCAGCCCACAGAGGTCCCTTTACAATGAGCAGTTCTTC. Protein sequence: CASSPQRSLYNEQFF.

This clonotype was detected many times. The genes are TRBV6-5 and TRBJ2-7, with 7 bases aligning to TRBD2. CDR1 MNHEY and CDR2 SVGAGI come from the germline V gene. This CDR3 has 15 amino acids. V was clipped by 3 bases and J by 3 bases; unmatched bases: 8. The CDR3 nucleotides are TGTGCCAGCAGTTATCGGGCGTGGGAGGGCTACGAGCAGTACTTC. It translates to CASSYRAWEGYEQYF.

This clonotype was seen repeatedly, ten times or more. The chain uses TRBV14 and TRBJ2-5; 9 positions match TRBD2. This CDR3 is built from 15 residues. Looked up from germline, CDR1 is SGHDN and CDR2 is FVKESK. V gave up 3 bases and J gave up 3 bases; unmatched junction bases: 5. This CDR3 is CASSHDLAGKETQYF. DNA for the CDR3: TGTGCCAGCAGCCATGACCTAGCGGGGAAAGAGACCCAGTACTTC. Using reference TRBV14 and TRBJ2-5 for the parts outside the CDR3, the full variable domain is EAGVTQFPSHSVIEKGQTVTLRCDPISGHDNLYWYRRVMGKEIKFLLHFVKESKQDESGMPNNRFLAERTGGTYSTLKVQPAELEDSGVYFCASSHDLAGKETQYFGPGTRLLVL.

Notes on this clonotype: A read error is likely, as this CDR3 ends without the conserved phenylalanine or tryptophan. It is unclear where the CDR3 begins or ends on the DNA, so no DNA is shown, and the CDR3 is as TCRdb lists it. The J gene is TRBJ2-7, the V gene TRBV6-5; no DNA check was done on the table's D call, TRBD1. Germline V gene data show CDR1 as MNHEY and CDR2 as SVGAGI. The CDR3 contains 13 residues when both ends are counted. The CDR3 region is CASSPAGDKPLHL.

Ten or more counts support this clonotype. This chain uses TRBV27 with TRBJ2-7; D might be TRBD2 (5 bases). Germline V lookup: CDR1 MNHEY, CDR2 SMNVEV (reference sequence). V was trimmed by 6 bases and J by 0 bases, leaving 12 bases between them. CDR3 length: 14 residues. CDR3 in DNA: TGTGCCAGCAGCGGGTCAGGAGGCTCCTACGAGCAGTACTTC. It codes for CASSGSGGSYEQYF.

This clonotype was counted ten times or more. J is TRBJ2-7 and V is TRBV5-1; no clear D gene. V was clipped by 5 bases and J by 3 bases, with 12 bases between them. The CDR3 totals 13 residues. Germline assignment: CDR1 SGHRS and CDR2 YFSETQ. CDR3 sequence reads: CASSARKGYEQYF. CDR3 DNA sequence: TGCGCCAGCAGTGCCCGAAAGGGCTACGAGCAGTACTTC.

Remarks on this clonotype: The CDR3 does not close with the conserved phenylalanine or tryptophan, likely indicating a read error. The chain employs TRBV7-8 and TRBJ1-6; 7 bases are shared with TRBD1. V was pared by 5 bases and J by 11 bases, with 15 bases of the junction left unmatched. The V gene's germline CDR1 is SGHVS and CDR2 FQNEAQ. There are 16 residues in the CDR3. The CDR3 DNA sequence: TGTGCCAGCAGCATCCCTACCGGGACAGTGTATACACCCCTCCACTCT. Its translation: CASSIPTGTVYTPLHS.

This clonotype was detected ten times or more. This chain joins TRBV6-6 and TRBJ1-5; D is unclear. This CDR3 comprises 13 residues. The ends were cut back, 7 bases at V and 3 bases at J, with 10 bases in the middle. Germline V gene lookup returns CDR1 MNHNY and CDR2 SVGAGI (reference sequence). CDR3 region: CASTDPNNQPQHF. The CDR3, as DNA: TGTGCCAGCACCGATCCCAACAATCAGCCCCAGCATTTT.

This clonotype was counted ten times or more. Germline is not matched at one junction end, which may reflect a read error. The gene calls are TRBV7-8 and TRBJ1-4, with D uncertain. Germline V CDR1 and CDR2: SGHVS, FQNEAQ. The CDR3 has 13 amino acids. CDR3 sequence reads: CASSLGPVEKLFF. In DNA form, the CDR3 reads TGTGCCAGCAGTTTAGGTCCAGTTGAAAAACTGTTTTTT.

This sequence joins TRBV6-1 and TRBJ1-5; D gene ambiguous. The CDR3 length is 15 residues. V lost 5 bases and J 6 bases, leaving 17 bases between the germline ends. Germline CDR1 MNHNS, CDR2 SASEGT. The CDR3 sequence: CASSPIRYGAQPQHF. The CDR3 region has the DNA TGTGCCAGCAGTCCCATCCGGTACGGTGCTCAGCCCCAGCATTTT.

This clonotype was detected many times. The gene calls are TRBV6-5 and TRBJ1-3, with unresolved D. The CDR3 covers 14 residues. Looked up from germline, CDR1 is MNHEY and CDR2 is SVGAGI. Trimming took 6 bases from V and 0 from J, leaving 9 bases between them. CDR3 sequence reads: CASRDPSSGNTIYF. The DNA for the CDR3 is TGTGCCAGCAGAGACCCATCCTCTGGAAACACCATATATTTT.

Ten or more counts support this clonotype. V gene TRBV20-1 combines with J gene TRBJ2-3; TRBD2 agrees at 8 bases. V dropped 6 bases and J dropped 6; count of bases not matched to a gene: 11. The CDR3 has 14 residues. Germline lookup yields CDR1 DFQATT and CDR2 SNEGSKA (reference sequence). The CDR3 loop is CSAPGLAGWDTQYF. Here the CDR3 DNA reads TGCAGTGCGCCAGGACTAGCCGGGTGGGATACGCAGTATTTT.

A remark on this clonotype: This could be a read error, since a much larger clone is one nucleotide away. V usage is TRBV20-1 and J usage is TRBJ2-6, with TRBD2 as a possible D gene (6 bases). This CDR3 is 14 amino acids long. V lost 6 bases and J lost 1, with 10 bases in between. The germline V gene has CDR1 DFQATT and CDR2 SNEGSKA (reference sequence). CDR3 in DNA: TGCAGTGCAAGACTAGGGTCTGGGGCCAACGTCCTGACTTTC. Translated: CSARLGSGANVLTF.

Ten or more counts support this clonotype. The chain joins TRBV5-1 to TRBJ1-2; D may be TRBD1 (5 bases). The CDR3 runs 14 residues. The V gene's germline CDR1 is SGHRS and CDR2 YFSETQ. V lost 3 bases, J lost 4 bases, and 13 bases lay in between. CDR3 sequence reads: CASSSSGTGYGYTF. The CDR3 region has the DNA TGCGCCAGCAGCTCCTCCGGGACGGGCTATGGCTACACCTTC. Supplemented by reference TRBV5-1 and TRBJ1-2, the full variable domain reads KAGVTQTPRYLIKTRGQQVTLSCSPISGHRSVSWYQQTPGQGLQFLFEYFSETQRNKGNFPGRFSGRQFSNSRSEMNVSTLELGDSALYLCASSSSGTGYGYTFGSGTRLTVV.

As concerns this clonotype: This may come from a read error, since a much larger clone is one base off. The chain joins TRBV4-2 to TRBJ2-3; 9 positions agree with TRBD2. Germline V lookup: CDR1 LGHNA, CDR2 YNFKEQ. J gave up 3 bases and V 5 bases, and 9 bases lay outside the gene matches. The CDR3 is 16 amino acids. The CDR3 is CASSTEAGGRTDTQYF. CDR3 nucleotide sequence: TGTGCCAGCAGCACGGAGGCGGGGGGGCGGACAGATACGCAGTATTTT.

Of note for this clonotype: It may be a read error: a sequence one base away is much more abundant. The conserved phenylalanine or tryptophan is not found at the CDR3 terminus, so this likely reflects a read error. The genes are TRBV24-1 and TRBJ2-3; 9 bases are a match to TRBD2. The CDR3 runs 14 residues. Germline CDR1 reads KGHDR; CDR2 reads SFDVKD. With 12 bases clipped from V and 9 bases from J, the junction kept 15 bases outside the gene matches. The CDR3 region has the DNA TGTGCCTCGGGGGGGGCGGGGGGGTCGGGCACGCAGTATTCT. Translated: CASGGAGGSGTQYS.

Turning to this clonotype: A single base separates this from a much larger clone, so it may be a read error. The rearrangement joins TRBV2 to TRBJ2-1; TRBD2 matches 12 bases. This CDR3 has 16 amino acids. Germline V gene lookup returns CDR1 SNHLY and CDR2 FYNNEI. The CDR3 nucleotides read TGTGCCAGCATGAGGGAACTAGCGGGAGGCAACAATGAGCAGTCCTTC. Translated, it gives CASMRELAGGNNEQSF.